Each of the 13 T cell receptor beta chains below was sequenced from the same sample in a study of cytomegalovirus exposure and HLA in healthy donors (dated by TCRdb to about 2017). The library was prepared using the immunoSEQ multiplex PCR assay. Held by TCRdb, this immuneACCESS table contains in-frame sequences only and omits some clones. Under half of the omission traces to an unresolved V gene where checked; the cause of the rest is unknown. The sample table contains around 150,000 clones; only one count was recorded for around four fifths of them. The ten largest clonotypes hold around 2.4% of the sample. The sample was PBMCs. Receptors originate from a young man in good health and CMV-seropositive.

This sequence joins TRBV7-9 and TRBJ2-2; possibly TRBD2 for D (5 bases). V lost 8 bases, J lost 5 bases, and 12 bases lay in between. The CDR3 has 13 amino acids. CDR1 is SEHNR, CDR2 FQNEAQ, per germline (reference sequence). This chain's CDR3 is CASRDFSTGELFF. As DNA, the CDR3 is TGTGCCAGCCGGGATTTCTCGACCGGGGAGCTGTTTTTT.

V gene TRBV4-3 combines with J gene TRBJ1-5; TRBD1 matches at 7 bases. The germline V gene has CDR1 LGHNA and CDR2 YSLEER. V was clipped by 2 bases and J by 5 bases; unmatched bases: 6. The CDR3 is made up of 15 amino acids. The CDR3, as DNA: TGCGCCAGCAGCCAAAGGAATCAGGGGGATCAGCCCCAGCATTTT. Protein: CASSQRNQGDQPQHF.

Comments on this clone: The conserved closing phenylalanine or tryptophan is absent in this CDR3, likely reflecting a read error. No DNA is shown, since the ends of the CDR3 on it are uncertain; the CDR3 is the one TCRdb lists. The chain has TRBV5-6 and TRBJ1-2; TRBD1, as called in the table, went unchecked against the DNA. Per germline, CDR1 SGHDT and CDR2 YYEEEE. A total of 16 residues make up the CDR3, ends included. This CDR3 is CASSFRLTDLGPSTGI.

The chain carries TRBV5-6 and TRBJ2-7; TRBD1 matches 7 bases. Germline-derived CDR1 and CDR2 are SGHDT and YYEEEE. With 3 bases clipped from V and 0 bases from J, the junction kept 6 bases outside the gene matches. The CDR3 consists of 15 residues. The CDR3 DNA is TGTGCCAGCAGCTCGATTCGACAGGGCTCCTACGAGCAGTACTTC. Its protein is CASSSIRQGSYEQYF.

The CDR3 nucleotides are TGTGCCAGCAGTTACGGGACAGGGGCTGGTGGCTACACCTTC. Translated, it gives CASSYGTGAGGYTF. This chain joins TRBV6-5 and TRBJ1-2; TRBD1 agrees at 10 bases. The CDR3 totals 14 residues. Trimming removed 2 bases from V and 7 bases from J; junction bases left unmatched: 4. Germline CDR1 MNHEY, CDR2 SVGAGI.

The chain carries TRBV2 and TRBJ2-3, with TRBD2 identical over 9 bases. Looked up from germline, CDR1 is SNHLY and CDR2 is FYNNEI. The V segment lost 6 bases and the J segment 6 bases; nucleotides outside the gene matches: 4. The CDR3 has 13 amino acids. The CDR3 here is CASSAGGADTQYF. CDR3 coding DNA: TGTGCCAGCAGCGCGGGGGGGGCTGATACGCAGTATTTT.

This clone has a single count. This chain uses TRBV5-6 with TRBJ2-1; 8 bases agree with TRBD2. The V segment lost 0 bases and the J segment 7 bases; nucleotides outside the gene matches: 12. CDR1 is SGHDT, CDR2 YYEEEE, per germline. This CDR3 is 17 amino acids long. In DNA form, the CDR3 reads TGTGCCAGCAGCTTGGCCCCGGGAGCGGGGGATTGGAATGAGCAGTTCTTC. This translates into CASSLAPGAGDWNEQFF.

V usage is TRBV20-1 and J usage is TRBJ1-1; weak D call: TRBD1 (6 bases). V lost 5 bases and J 6 bases, leaving 10 bases between the germline ends. CDR1 DFQATT and CDR2 SNEGSKA come from the germline V gene (reference sequence). The CDR3 is 11 amino acids. For the CDR3, the DNA is TGCAGTGCTCGGAGACAGGCTGAAGCTTTCTTT. Translated, it gives CSARRQAEAFF.

This chain uses TRBV5-8 with TRBJ1-1, with 8 bases identical to TRBD1. V shed 4 bases, J shed 4 bases, and the junction held 6 bases outside the gene matches. CDR1 and CDR2 from the germline V gene are SGHTS and YDEGEE. The CDR3 runs to 14 residues. CDR3 nucleotide sequence: TGTGCCAGCAGCCCAGGGGGCCCTTTCACTGAAGCTTTCTTT. Translated: CASSPGGPFTEAFF.

The rearrangement links TRBV10-3 to TRBJ1-1; no firm D call. The germline CDR1 and CDR2 sequences are ENHRY and SYGVKD. V shed 5 bases and J shed 7 bases, with 8 bases lying between them. This CDR3 comprises 11 residues. The CDR3: CAISSEVEAFF. As DNA, the CDR3 is TGTGCCATCAGTTCGGAGGTTGAAGCTTTCTTT.

V is TRBV14 and J is TRBJ2-1, with a possible D match to TRBD2 (5 bases). CDR1 is SGHDN and CDR2 is FVKESK in the germline V gene. Trimming stripped 4 bases from V and 7 bases from J, with 20 bases between. This CDR3 is 16 amino acids long. This CDR3 is CASSRRRMPPGNEQFF. The CDR3 DNA follows: TGTGCCAGCAGCCGTCGTAGGATGCCCCCGGGGAATGAGCAGTTCTTC.

V and J are TRBV9 and TRBJ1-2; D is perhaps TRBD1 (6 bases). This CDR3 is built from 12 residues. V shed 3 bases and J shed 8 bases, with 11 bases lying between them. Per germline, CDR1 SGDLS and CDR2 YYNGEE. DNA of the CDR3: TGTGCCAGCAGCGCTACAGGGTTAGGCTACACCTTC. This gives the protein CASSATGLGYTF.

The rearrangement uses TRBV18 and TRBJ2-3, with 8 bases aligning to TRBD2. CDR1 KGHSH and CDR2 LQKENI come from the germline V gene. The CDR3 length is 18 residues. The junction had 13 bases not matched to a gene; V was cut back by 2 bases and J by 3 bases. The CDR3 nucleotides are TGTGCCAGCTCACCATTCGGGGGGGCCGGGTCCGAGACAGATACGCAGTATTTT. It specifies CASSPFGGAGSETDTQYF.